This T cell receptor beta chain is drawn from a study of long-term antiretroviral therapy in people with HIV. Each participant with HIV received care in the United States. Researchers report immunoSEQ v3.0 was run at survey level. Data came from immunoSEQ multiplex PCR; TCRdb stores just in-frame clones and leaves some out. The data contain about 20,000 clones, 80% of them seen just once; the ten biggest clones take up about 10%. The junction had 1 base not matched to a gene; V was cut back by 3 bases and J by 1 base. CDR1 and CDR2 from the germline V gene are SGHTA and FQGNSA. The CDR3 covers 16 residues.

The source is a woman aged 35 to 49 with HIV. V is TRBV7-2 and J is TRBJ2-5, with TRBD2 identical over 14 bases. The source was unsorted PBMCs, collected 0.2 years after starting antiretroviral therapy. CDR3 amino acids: CASSFGLAGGQETQYF. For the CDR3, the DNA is TGTGCCAGCAGCTTCGGACTAGCGGGGGGCCAAGAGACCCAGTACTTC. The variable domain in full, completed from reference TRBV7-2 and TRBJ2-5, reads GAGVSQSPSNKVTEKGKDVELRCDPISGHTALYWYRQSLGQGLEFLIYFQGNSAPDKSGLPSDRFSAERTGGSVSTLTIQRTQQEDSAVYLCASSFGLAGGQETQYFGPGTRLLVL.